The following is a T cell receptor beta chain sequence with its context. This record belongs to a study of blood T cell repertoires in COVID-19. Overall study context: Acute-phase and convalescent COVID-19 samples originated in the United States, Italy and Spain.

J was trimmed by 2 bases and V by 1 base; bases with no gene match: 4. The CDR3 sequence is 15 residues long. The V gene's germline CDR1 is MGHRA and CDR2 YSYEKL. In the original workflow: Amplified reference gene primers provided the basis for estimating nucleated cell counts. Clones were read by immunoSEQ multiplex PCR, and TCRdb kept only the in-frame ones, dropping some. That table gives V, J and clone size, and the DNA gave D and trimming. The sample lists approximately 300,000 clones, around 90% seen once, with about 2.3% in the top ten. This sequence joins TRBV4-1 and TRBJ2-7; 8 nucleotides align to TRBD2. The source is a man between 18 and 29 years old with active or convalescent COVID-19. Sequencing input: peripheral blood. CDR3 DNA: TGCGCCAGCAGCCAAGTCACGGGGGGGACCTACGAGCAGTACTTC. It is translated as CASSQVTGGTYEQYF.